Listed below are T cell receptor beta chains from one sample, sequenced in a study of low-dose radiotherapy and immunotherapy resistance in tumors. One entry per CDR3 protein, called by TCRdb with MiXCR from the reads. Among more than 70,000 distinct CDR3 sequences listed, around a third were seen once. The sample here was PBMCs, taken before treatment. Every receptor here comes from a female donor with ovarian cancer. CDR3s include the opening cysteine and the closing phenylalanine or tryptophan. D genes are given only for firm matches. Clone size is stated in some rows and not others, as once, few, many or a class when expanded.

many,TRBD1,TRBV6-2/TRBV6-3,TRBJ1-2,CASSYDGGQDYGYTF,TGTGCCAGCAGTTATGACGGGGGACAGGACTATGGCTACACCTTC
NA,TRBD1,TRBV5-1,TRBJ2-1,CASSQGQAYNEQFF,TGCGCCAGCAGTCAAGGACAGGCCTACAATGAGCAGTTCTTC
many,NA,TRBV30,TRBJ2-4,CAWGGQLGTIQYF,TGTGCCTGGGGGGGGCAGTTGGGGACCATTCAGTACTTC
many,NA,TRBV6-6,TRBJ1-2,CASSYTPLLTYGYTF,TGTGCCAGCAGTTACACCCCGCTGCTTACCTATGGCTACACCTTC
few,NA,TRBV28,TRBJ2-5,CASSSRDRYQETQYF,TGTGCCAGCAGCTCTAGGGACCGCTACCAAGAGACCCAGTACTTC
many,NA,TRBV6-2/TRBV6-3,TRBJ2-7,CASRGTYEQYF,TGTGCCAGCAGGGGCACCTACGAGCAGTACTTC
many,TRBD2,TRBV18,TRBJ2-3,CASSSRREGSTDTQYF,TGTGCCAGCTCATCCCGTCGGGAGGGCAGCACAGATACGCAGTATTTT
many,TRBD2,TRBV7-7,TRBJ2-2,CASSRIGTRGGELFF,TGTGCTAGCAGCCGAATCGGGACTAGGGGCGGGGAGCTGTTTTTT
many,NA,TRBV5-1,TRBJ2-3,CASSSTPGTSTDTQYF,TGCGCCAGCAGCTCGACCCCGGGGACTAGCACAGATACGCAGTATTTT
many,TRBD2,TRBV11-1,TRBJ2-7,CASSPPGGYEQYF,TGTGCCAGCAGCCCACCGGGAGGCTACGAGCAGTACTTC
many,NA,TRBV6-2/TRBV6-3,TRBJ1-1,CASRRGSGTEAFF,TGTGCCAGCAGAAGGGGCAGTGGCACTGAAGCTTTCTTT
many,TRBD2,TRBV13,TRBJ2-1,CASSPRQRERNEQFF,TGTGCCAGCAGCCCTCGCCAGCGGGAGAGGAATGAGCAGTTCTTC
NA,NA,TRBV18,TRBJ2-7,CASSPVEGSPPVEQYF,TGTGCCAGCTCACCAGTCGAGGGTAGCCCCCCCGTCGAGCAGTACTTC
many,NA,TRBV7-8,TRBJ2-2,CASSFNNLPRGTGELFF,TGTGCCAGCAGCTTTAATAACTTACCAAGAGGCACCGGGGAGCTGTTTTTT
many,TRBD2,TRBV20-1,TRBJ2-5,CSARDGGGAGETQYF,TGCAGTGCTAGAGATGGCGGGGGGGCCGGAGAGACCCAGTACTTC
NA,TRBD2,TRBV5-5,TRBJ2-1,CASSFREGFYNEQFF,TGTGCCAGCAGCTTCCGGGAGGGGTTTTACAATGAGCAGTTCTTC
many,NA,TRBV28,TRBJ2-6,CASSPPRGGANVLTF,TGTGCCAGCAGCCCACCCAGGGGTGGGGCCAACGTCCTGACTTTC
NA,TRBD2,TRBV13,TRBJ2-1,CASRPQGAGVAEQFF,TGTGCCAGCAGGCCGCAGGGAGCGGGAGTGGCAGAGCAGTTCTTC
few,NA,TRBV3-1,TRBJ1-2,CASSQAGNLYGYTF,TGTGCCAGCAGCCAAGCAGGGAATCTATATGGCTACACCTTC
many,TRBD1,TRBV7-9,TRBJ2-7,CASSRQGYEQYF,TGTGCCAGCAGCAGACAGGGCTACGAGCAGTACTTC
many,TRBD1,TRBV20-1,TRBJ1-2,CSARDPRDSADYGYTF,TGCAGTGCTAGAGATCCCAGGGACAGCGCAGACTATGGCTACACCTTC
many,NA,TRBV14,TRBJ1-4,CASSQRRGANEKLFF,TGTGCCAGCAGCCAACGCAGGGGAGCTAATGAAAAACTGTTTTTT
NA,NA,TRBV2,TRBJ2-6,CASSERRAGANVLTF,TGTGCCAGCAGTGAACGCAGGGCTGGGGCCAACGTCCTGACTTTC
many,TRBD1,TRBV19,TRBJ1-2,CASRSIRPGTGVQANYGYTF,TGTGCCAGTAGAAGTATCCGACCCGGGACAGGGGTCCAAGCTAACTATGGCTACACCTTC
NA,TRBD1,TRBV2,TRBJ2-5,CASSRDRGQETQYF,TGTGCCAGCAGTCGAGACAGGGGTCAAGAGACCCAGTACTTC
NA,TRBD2,TRBV20-1,TRBJ2-7,CSASLAGRGEQYF,TGCAGTGCTAGTTTGGCGGGGAGGGGCGAGCAGTACTTC
many,TRBD1,TRBV10-3,TRBJ1-1,CAIAGQGENTEAFF,TGTGCCATAGCAGGACAGGGTGAGAACACTGAAGCTTTCTTT
few,TRBD2,TRBV30,TRBJ2-1,CAWSRTSGLQFF,TGTGCCTGGAGTCGGACTAGCGGTTTGCAGTTCTTC
many,NA,TRBV7-8,TRBJ1-5,CASSLAGQPQHF,TGTGCCAGCAGCTTAGCCGGACAGCCCCAGCATTTT
many,NA,TRBV29-1,TRBJ2-7,CSVSDGYEQYF,TGCAGCGTTTCCGACGGCTACGAGCAGTACTTC
NA,NA,TRBV5-4,TRBJ1-1,CASSLGGGGMNTEAFF,TGTGCCAGCAGCTTGGGAGGGGGTGGGATGAACACTGAAGCTTTCTTT
many,NA,TRBV3-1,TRBJ1-4,CASSPGTIREKLFF,TGTGCCAGCAGCCCCGGGACAATTCGGGAAAAACTGTTTTTT
NA,TRBD2,TRBV4-1,TRBJ2-1,CASSQEGSASGGINEQFF,TGCGCCAGCAGCCAAGAGGGGTCGGCTAGCGGGGGGATCAATGAGCAGTTCTTC
many,TRBD2,TRBV15,TRBJ2-1,CATSRGPGGLGYEQFF,TGTGCCACCAGCAGGGGACCCGGGGGACTAGGATATGAGCAGTTCTTC
many,TRBD1,TRBV28,TRBJ2-7,CASREHPGTGVYEQYF,TGTGCCAGCAGAGAACATCCCGGGACAGGGGTCTACGAGCAGTACTTC
many,TRBD1,TRBV14,TRBJ2-3,CASSPRIEQGAFADTQYF,TGTGCCAGCAGCCCCAGGATCGAGCAGGGGGCATTCGCAGATACGCAGTATTTT
many,TRBD1,TRBV20-1,TRBJ1-5,CSARTGVNQPQHF,TGCAGTGCGAGGACAGGAGTCAATCAGCCCCAGCATTTT
many,TRBD1,TRBV27,TRBJ1-5,CASSLTGGMGNQPQHF,TGTGCCAGCAGCCTGACAGGGGGCATGGGCAATCAGCCCCAGCATTTT
many,NA,TRBV4-1,TRBJ1-1,CASSQGFGAEAFF,TGCGCCAGCAGCCAAGGGTTTGGGGCTGAAGCTTTCTTT
NA,TRBD2,TRBV3-1,TRBJ2-5,CASSRGLVQETQYF,TGTGCCAGCAGCAGGGGACTAGTTCAAGAGACCCAGTACTTC
many,TRBD1,TRBV12-3/TRBV12-4,TRBJ2-1,CASSLVFGQGFGNEQFF,TGTGCCAGCAGTTTAGTGTTCGGACAGGGATTTGGCAATGAGCAGTTCTTC
many,NA,TRBV7-2,TRBJ2-1,CASSLGGGAASEQFF,TGTGCCAGCAGCTTAGGAGGGGGGGCGGCAAGTGAGCAGTTCTTC